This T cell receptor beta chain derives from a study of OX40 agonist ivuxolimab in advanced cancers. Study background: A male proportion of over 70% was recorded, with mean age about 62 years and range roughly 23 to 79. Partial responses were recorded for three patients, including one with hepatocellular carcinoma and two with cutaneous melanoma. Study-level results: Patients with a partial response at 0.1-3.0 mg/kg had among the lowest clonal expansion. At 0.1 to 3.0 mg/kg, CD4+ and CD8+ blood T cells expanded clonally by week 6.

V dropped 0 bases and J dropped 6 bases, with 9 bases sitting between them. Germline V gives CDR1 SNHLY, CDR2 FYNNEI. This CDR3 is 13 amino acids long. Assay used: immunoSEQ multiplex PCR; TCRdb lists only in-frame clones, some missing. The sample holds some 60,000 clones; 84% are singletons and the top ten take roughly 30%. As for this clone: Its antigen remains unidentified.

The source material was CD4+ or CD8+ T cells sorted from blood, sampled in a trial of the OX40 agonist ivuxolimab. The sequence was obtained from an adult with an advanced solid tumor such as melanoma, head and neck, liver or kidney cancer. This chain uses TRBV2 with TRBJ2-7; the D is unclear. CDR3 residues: CASSEAGPLEQYF. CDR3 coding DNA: TGTGCCAGCAGTGAAGCCGGCCCCCTCGAGCAGTACTTC. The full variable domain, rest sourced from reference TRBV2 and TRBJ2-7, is EPEVTQTPSHQVTQMGQEVILRCVPISNHLYFYWYRQILGQKVEFLVSFYNNEISEKSEIFDDQFSVERPDGSNFTLKIRSTKLEDSAMYFCASSEAGPLEQYFGPGTRLTVT.